This T cell receptor beta chain was identified during a study of cytomegalovirus exposure and HLA in healthy donors. The PCR had 60 Vbeta and 13 Jbeta primers. TCRdb's copy holds only in-frame clones and misses some; the assay was immunoSEQ multiplex PCR. This sample has 200,000 to 250,000 clones, with approximately 82% found just once. The V gene's germline CDR1 is GTSNPN and CDR2 SVGIG (reference sequence). The CDR3 runs 13 residues. The V and J ends lost 6 bases and 9 bases, in that order; junction bases with no gene match: 11. As for this clone: Its antigen is as yet unknown.

Study-wide results and limits: The study flagged some 170 TCR beta chains as cytomegalovirus-associated. In presence/absence analyses, roughly uniform sequencing depth across donors was assumed.

The chain uses TRBV30 and TRBJ2-3; TRBD2 agrees at 8 bases. The sequence derives from a man younger than 30 in good health and CMV-seronegative. Sequencing input: PBMCs. The CDR3 protein is CACSLGGVRTQYF. The DNA for the CDR3 is TGTGCCTGTAGCCTCGGGGGGGTCAGGACGCAGTATTTT.